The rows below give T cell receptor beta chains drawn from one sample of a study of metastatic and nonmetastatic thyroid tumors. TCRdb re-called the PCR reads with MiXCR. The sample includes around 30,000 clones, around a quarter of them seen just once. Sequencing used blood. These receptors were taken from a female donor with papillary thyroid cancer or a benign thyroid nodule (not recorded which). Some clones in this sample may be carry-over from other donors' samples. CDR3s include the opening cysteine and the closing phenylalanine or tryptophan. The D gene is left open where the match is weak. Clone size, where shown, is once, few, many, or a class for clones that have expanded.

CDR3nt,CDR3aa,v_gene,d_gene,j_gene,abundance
TGTGCCAGCAGCCAAGATTTGGGATGGACAGGGGGGTCCGGGGAGCTGTTTTTT,CASSQDLGWTGGSGELFF,TRBV4-2,TRBD1,TRBJ2-2,NA
TGTGCCAGCTCACCGTTGGAAGGGCAGCCTAATGAAAAACTGTTTTTT,CASSPLEGQPNEKLFF,TRBV18,NA,TRBJ1-4,NA
TGTGCCAGCAGCTTGGATGGGACTAGCGGGGGGGCGAGCACAGATACGCAGTATTTT,CASSLDGTSGGASTDTQYF,TRBV5-4,TRBD2,TRBJ2-3,NA
TGCAGTGCTCCCCGGAAAAGGTCGGGGGAGACCCAGTACTTC,CSAPRKRSGETQYF,TRBV20-1,NA,TRBJ2-5,NA
TGCGCCAGCAGCCTAATGACGGGGGACTACGAGCAGTACTTC,CASSLMTGDYEQYF,TRBV5-1,NA,TRBJ2-7,many
TGTGCCAGCAGAGTAGGGCCAGCTTCAGATCAGCCCCAGCATTTT,CASRVGPASDQPQHF,TRBV2,NA,TRBJ1-5,few
TGTGCCAGCAGCTCGCTGACTAGCGGGGAGAGGGGGAATGAGCAGTTCTTC,CASSSLTSGERGNEQFF,TRBV5-6,TRBD2,TRBJ2-1,many
TGCGCCAGCAGTGGAGGGACTAGCGGGAGATACAATGAGCAGTTCTTC,CASSGGTSGRYNEQFF,TRBV10-1,TRBD2,TRBJ2-1,many
TGTGCCAGCAGCTTATTCGGGACAGGACGTGATGGCTACACCTTC,CASSLFGTGRDGYTF,TRBV7-2,TRBD1,TRBJ1-2,NA
TGTGCCAGCAGTGAGGGCGGCGGGAGCCCCACCGGGGAGCTGTTTTTT,CASSEGGGSPTGELFF,TRBV6-4,TRBD2,TRBJ2-2,many
TGCGCAAGCAGATCCGACTCCGAGCAGTACTTC,CASRSDSEQYF,TRBV5-1,NA,TRBJ2-7,NA
TGTGCCAGCAGCTCTATAGCGGGAGACCCTTCCTACAATGAGCAGTTCTTC,CASSSIAGDPSYNEQFF,TRBV5-4,TRBD2,TRBJ2-1,many
TGTGCCTGGAGTGTCGGGGACAGCGGGGGGCAGCCCCAGCATTTT,CAWSVGDSGGQPQHF,TRBV30,TRBD1,TRBJ1-5,NA
TGTGCCAGTAGTGCCCCGGGACTAGCGGGGGCGGGTACGCAGTATTTT,CASSAPGLAGAGTQYF,TRBV19,TRBD2,TRBJ2-3,many
TGTGCCAGCAGCTTACCCCAGTCGACAGGAGAAGAGACCCAGTACTTC,CASSLPQSTGEETQYF,TRBV7-2,NA,TRBJ2-5,many
TGCGCCAGAAGGGGGAGTCAATCTAATGAAAAACTGTTTTTT,CARRGSQSNEKLFF,TRBV10-1,NA,TRBJ1-4,many